The present T cell receptor (beta chain) was sequenced within a study of blood T cells in healthy people across ages. Germline CDR1 and CDR2: KGHSH and LQKENI. CDR3 size: 14 residues. A sample-barcoded 5' primer and a J-beta primer mix were used in a second PCR of about 7 to 12 cycles. From each sample, at least 2.5 million paired-end reads containing CDR3 were obtained. From the 5' RACE reads, TCRdb called clonotypes with MiXCR, one entry per CDR3 protein. The sample shows about 1 million distinct CDR3 sequences, 35% to 50% of them seen only once. This rearrangement joins TRBV18 to TRBJ2-5, with 7 bases fitting TRBD2. The J call may be incorrect, as the DNA end agrees better with TRBJ2-7. The sequence was obtained from a woman in her sixties in good health. Sequencing input: blood. The CDR3 protein is CASSPLSGDSEQYF. In DNA form, the CDR3 reads TGTGCCAGCTCACCCCTCAGCGGGGATAGCGAGCAGTACTTC.